This T cell receptor (beta chain) was identified in a study of T cell responses to AZD1222 COVID-19 vaccine (dated by TCRdb to about 2021). A note on the overall study: AZD1222 recipients given second doses at about 4 weeks or at about 12 weeks were pooled, since spike-specific TCR depth and breadth were not found to differ between the two schedules. Trial participants were enrolled by age into subgroups of 18-55, 56-69 and 70-plus years, and around 150, 29 and 61 TCR-sequenced participants, respectively, were included in these subgroups. A total of 233 trial participants underwent TCR sequencing, of whom more than 200 had received two doses of AZD1222 and 26 had received two doses of the MenACWY control vaccine. The full study reports these points: Conclusions about previously exposed vaccinees are limited, since just 6 or 7 AZD1222 recipients were seropositive for SARS-CoV-2 at baseline. CD4 TCRs associated with the vaccine covered the entire spike protein, and the dominant responses were in regions 160-218 and 743-854. In the small 56-69-year group, the increase in depth fell short of significance, most likely because of low power. Nearly half of unique spike-specific TCRs reportedly recognized epitopes outside regions mutated in the B.1.351 and B.1.1.7 variants. Spike-specific TCR breadth and depth rose significantly after two AZD1222 doses compared with day 0 and with MenACWY recipients. Most participants were white British and females outnumbered males, and the authors suggested that clonal diversity may have been underestimated. Because no day 14 peak-response samples were available, repertoires were characterized only after the peak T cell response.

Only one count was recorded for this clone. The target of this receptor is not known. The sample holds no much larger clone one base away, and base qualities are not on file. The time point label of this sample denotes: baseline before first vaccination. Vaccinee samples were obtained from the UK trials COV001 and COV002, which included a single-blind randomized controlled phase 2/3 trial of AZD1222 (ChAdOx1 nCoV-19) in healthy adults. Trial participant PBMC samples were collected at day 0 and day 28 after the second dose for TCRbeta chain sequencing. V is trimmed back by 3 bases and J by 6 bases, and the junction contains 7 bases that no gene match accounts for. The CDR1 and CDR2 encoded by the germline V gene are SGDLS and YYNGEE. Taken from cysteine to phenylalanine, the CDR3 has 14 residues. The only DNA kept is the CDR3, 42 bases in frame from the first base. The CDR3 regions of human TCRbeta chains were subjected to immunosequencing. As for the original processing: TCRs in the repertoires were matched against a reference library of SARS-CoV-2-specific TCRs that had been generated with the MIRA antigen-specificity platform. Breadth was defined as the fraction of unique TCRs that were SARS-CoV-2-associated. Depth was defined as the fraction of total T cells that were SARS-CoV-2-associated. Using the MIRA data, each spike-specific TCR was mapped to the spike region that the TCR reacts to and placed in a CD4 or CD8 class. Log10-transformed breadth and depth values were compared by one-way ANOVA with Sidak's multiple comparisons tests. In TCRdb, the immuneACCESS table is reduced to in-frame sequences with V and J assigned. These tables do not hold every clone; where another copy was compared, an unresolved V gene accounts for under half, and the others remain unexplained. Clone size and the V and J calls come from that table; the DNA yielded D and trimming. The sample contains over 90,000 clones, roughly nine tenths of them found a single time. The ten most abundant clones make up about 41% of the sample.

Sequencing was performed on peripheral blood, taken on day 0 of AZD1222 vaccination. The rearranged chain carries TRBV9 and TRBJ2-3, with 7 junctional bases fitting TRBD1. The clonotype originates from an adult in good health. Here the CDR3 is given as CASSEGARLDTQYF. The sequenced DNA is TGTGCCAGCAGCGAGGGGGCGCGGCTGGATACGCAGTATTTT.